This TCR beta chain was sequenced in a study of T cell repertoires in cytomegalovirus infection. Looking at the study overall: Evidence of both CMV infection and a matching HLA type came from public TCR beta signatures. Study observations and caveats: The ex vivo response was dominated by HLA-C-restricted CMV-specific TCR beta clonotypes.

MiXCR was run by TCRdb on the reads, yielding one entry per CDR3 protein. The table records more than 500,000 distinct CDR3 sequences, approximately 15% of them present only once. This clonotype has ten or more counts. The antigen is unknown. V dropped 0 bases and J dropped 3; count of bases not matched to a gene: 7. Germline V gene lookup returns CDR1 SGHAT and CDR2 FQNNGV. The length of the CDR3 is 17 residues. The J gene is TRBJ1-2, the V gene TRBV11-2; 10 nucleotides align to TRBD1. Sequenced: CD8+ T cells from PBMCs. The source is a human donor in good health (CMV status not recorded). Some clones in this sample may be carry-over from other donors' samples. CDR3 in amino acids: CASSLDPGQGRHYGYTF. The CDR3 nucleotides read TGTGCCAGCAGCTTAGACCCGGGACAGGGGCGCCACTATGGCTACACCTTC. Complete variable domain (other parts from reference TRBV11-2 and TRBJ1-2): EAGVAQSPRYKIIEKRQSVAFWCNPISGHATLYWYQQILGQGPKLLIQFQNNGVVDDSQLPKDRFSAERLKGVDSTLKIQPAKLEDSAVYLCASSLDPGQGRHYGYTFGSGTRLTVV.